This entry features one T cell receptor beta chain sequence. Its antigen is still unknown. J was trimmed by 7 bases and V by 0 bases; bases with no gene match: 11. The CDR3 spans 17 residues. Per germline, CDR1 LGHNA and CDR2 YNFKEQ. The entry originates in a study of shared clonotypes between healthy human individuals. Study results and caveats: Sorted-subset samples were not fully sequenced, rarefaction indicated.

Deep was the level at which the assay was run. Libraries were prepared by immunoSEQ multiplex PCR; TCRdb keeps only in-frame clonotypes and omits some of them. The repertoire has under 1,100,000 clones, 75% of them found once; the top ten carry about 1.5%. All of the donors resided in Nashville, Tennessee, and each was a Caucasian adult. Naive CD4+ cells were CD45RA-selected; the remaining cells were memory. Sequences were obtained from memory CD4+ T cells sorted from blood. Subset described: CD45RA-negative fraction. The rearrangement links TRBV4-2 to TRBJ1-4; 7 bases are a match to TRBD1. The sequence was obtained from a man between 18 and 35 years old in good health. The CDR3 region has the DNA TGTGCCAGCAGCCAAGATCCGAGGCCAGGGGGAGGTGAAAAACTGTTTTTT. This gives the protein CASSQDPRPGGGEKLFF.